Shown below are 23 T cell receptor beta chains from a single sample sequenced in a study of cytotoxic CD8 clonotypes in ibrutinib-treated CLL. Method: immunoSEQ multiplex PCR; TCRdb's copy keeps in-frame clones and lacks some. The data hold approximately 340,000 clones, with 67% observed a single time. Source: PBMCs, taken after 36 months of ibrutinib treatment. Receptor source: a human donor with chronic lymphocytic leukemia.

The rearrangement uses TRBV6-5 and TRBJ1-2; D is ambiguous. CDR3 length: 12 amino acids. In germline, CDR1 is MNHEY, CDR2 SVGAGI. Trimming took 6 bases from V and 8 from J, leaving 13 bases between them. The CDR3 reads CASSNKRGGYTF. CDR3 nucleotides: TGTGCCAGCAGCAATAAAAGAGGGGGCTACACCTTC.

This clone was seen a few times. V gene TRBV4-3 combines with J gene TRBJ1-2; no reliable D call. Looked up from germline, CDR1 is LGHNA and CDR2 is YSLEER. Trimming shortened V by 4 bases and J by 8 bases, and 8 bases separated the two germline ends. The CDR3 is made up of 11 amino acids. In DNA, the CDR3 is TGCGCCAGCAGCCCTGGGCAGGGCTACACCTTC. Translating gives CASSPGQGYTF.

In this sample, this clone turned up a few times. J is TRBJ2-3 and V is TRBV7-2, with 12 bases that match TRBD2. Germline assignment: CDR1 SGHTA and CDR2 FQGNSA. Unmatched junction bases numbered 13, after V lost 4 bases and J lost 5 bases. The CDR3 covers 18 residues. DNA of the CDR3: TGTGCCAGCAGCTCCAGACTAGCGGGAGCCCAAAGCTTAGATACGCAGTATTTT. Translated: CASSSRLAGAQSLDTQYF.

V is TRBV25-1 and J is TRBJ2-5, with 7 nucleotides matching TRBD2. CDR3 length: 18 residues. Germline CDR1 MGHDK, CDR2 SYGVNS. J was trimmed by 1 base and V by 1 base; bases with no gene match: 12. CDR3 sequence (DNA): TGTGCCAGCAGTGAATCTGGTTGGAGTAGCGGGTTCCAAGAGACCCAGTACTTC. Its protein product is CASSESGWSSGFQETQYF.

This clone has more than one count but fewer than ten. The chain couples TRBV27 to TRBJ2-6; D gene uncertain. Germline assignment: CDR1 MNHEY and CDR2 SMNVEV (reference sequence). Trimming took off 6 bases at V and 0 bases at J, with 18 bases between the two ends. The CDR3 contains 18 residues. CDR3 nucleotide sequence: TGTGCCAGCAGCGTATACGGAAAGTCGACCTCTGGGGCCAACGTCCTGACTTTC. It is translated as CASSVYGKSTSGANVLTF.

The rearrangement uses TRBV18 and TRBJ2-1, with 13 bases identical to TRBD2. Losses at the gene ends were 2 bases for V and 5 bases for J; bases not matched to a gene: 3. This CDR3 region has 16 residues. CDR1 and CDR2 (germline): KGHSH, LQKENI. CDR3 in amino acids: CASSPKLAGGDNEQFF. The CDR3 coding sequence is TGTGCCAGCTCACCAAAACTAGCGGGAGGGGACAATGAGCAGTTCTTC.

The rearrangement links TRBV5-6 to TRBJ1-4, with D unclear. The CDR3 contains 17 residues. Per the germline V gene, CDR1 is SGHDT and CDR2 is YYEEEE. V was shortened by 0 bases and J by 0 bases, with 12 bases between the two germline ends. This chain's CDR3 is CASSLVAGPATNEKLFF. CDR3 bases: TGTGCCAGCAGCTTGGTGGCAGGACCCGCAACTAATGAAAAACTGTTTTTT.

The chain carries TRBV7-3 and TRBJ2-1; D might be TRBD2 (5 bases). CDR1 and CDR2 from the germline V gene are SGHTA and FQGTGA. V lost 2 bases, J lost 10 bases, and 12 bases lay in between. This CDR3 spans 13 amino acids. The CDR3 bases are TGTGCCAGCAGCTTAGTCAACACGGGGGAGCAGTTCTTC. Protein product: CASSLVNTGEQFF.

The CDR3 sequence: CASSRSGGYSGANVLTF. The CDR3 bases are TGTGCCAGCAGCCGATCCGGAGGTTACTCTGGGGCCAACGTCCTGACTTTC. The rearrangement uses TRBV27 and TRBJ2-6; tentative D call: TRBD2 (5 bases). The CDR3 runs 17 residues. Germline CDR1 MNHEY, CDR2 SMNVEV (reference sequence). Trimming left V 6 bases short and J 0 bases short, with 15 bases between.

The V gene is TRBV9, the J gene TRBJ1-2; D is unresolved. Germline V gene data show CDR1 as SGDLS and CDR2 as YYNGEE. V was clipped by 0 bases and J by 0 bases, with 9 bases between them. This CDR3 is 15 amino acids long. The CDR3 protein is CASSVGGSANYGYTF. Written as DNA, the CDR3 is TGTGCCAGCAGCGTAGGCGGGAGCGCTAACTATGGCTACACCTTC.

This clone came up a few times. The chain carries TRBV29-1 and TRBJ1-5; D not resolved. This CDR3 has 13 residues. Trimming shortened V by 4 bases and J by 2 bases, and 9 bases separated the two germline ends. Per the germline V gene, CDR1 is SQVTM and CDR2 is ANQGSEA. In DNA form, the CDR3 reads TGCAGCGTTGTGGGAGGCGGCAATCAGCCCCAGCATTTT. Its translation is CSVVGGGNQPQHF.

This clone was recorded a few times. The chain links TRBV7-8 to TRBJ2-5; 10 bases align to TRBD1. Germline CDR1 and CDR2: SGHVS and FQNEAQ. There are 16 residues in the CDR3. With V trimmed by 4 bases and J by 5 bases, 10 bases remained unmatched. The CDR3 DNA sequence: TGTGCCAGCAGCTCCTTTAGACAGGGGGCACGGGAGACCCAGTACTTC. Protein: CASSSFRQGARETQYF.

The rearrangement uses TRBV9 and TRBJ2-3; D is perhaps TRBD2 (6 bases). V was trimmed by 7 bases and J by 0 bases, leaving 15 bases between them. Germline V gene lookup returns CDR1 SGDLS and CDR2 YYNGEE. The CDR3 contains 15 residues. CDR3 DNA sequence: TGTGCCAGCGCCCCTGAGGACTATAGCACAGATACGCAGTATTTT. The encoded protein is CASAPEDYSTDTQYF. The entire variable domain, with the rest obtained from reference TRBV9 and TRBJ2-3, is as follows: DSGVTQTPKHLITATGQRVTLRCSPRSGDLSVYWYQQSLDQGLQFLIQYYNGEERAKGNILERFSAQQFPDLHSELNLSSLELGDSALYFCASAPEDYSTDTQYFGPGTRLTVL.

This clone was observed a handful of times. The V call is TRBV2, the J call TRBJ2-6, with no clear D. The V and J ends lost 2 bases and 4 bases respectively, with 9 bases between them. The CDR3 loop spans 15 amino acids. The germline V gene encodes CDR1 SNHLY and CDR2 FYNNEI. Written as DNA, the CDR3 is TGTGCCAGCAGTGAATTCCCTATAGGGGCCAACGTCCTGACTTTC. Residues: CASSEFPIGANVLTF.

Here the CDR3 reads CSGRGLSDTQYF. Here the CDR3 DNA reads TGCAGCGGCAGGGGGCTGTCAGATACGCAGTATTTT. The chain has TRBV29-1 and TRBJ2-3; 8 bases map to TRBD1. Germline V gene data show CDR1 as SQVTM and CDR2 as ANQGSEA. V trimming: 7 bases; J trimming: 4 bases; junction bases outside the gene matches: 4. The CDR3 consists of 12 residues.

In DNA form, the CDR3 reads TGTGCCAGCAGCTCCAGGGGCCGAAATAATTCACCCCTCCACTTT. It codes for CASSSRGRNNSPLHF. This chain joins TRBV7-8 and TRBJ1-6; TRBD1 is a possible D gene (6 bases). The CDR3 is made up of 15 amino acids. Germline V CDR1 and CDR2: SGHVS, FQNEAQ. The V end lost 4 bases, the J end lost 5 bases, and 12 bases lay between the germline ends.

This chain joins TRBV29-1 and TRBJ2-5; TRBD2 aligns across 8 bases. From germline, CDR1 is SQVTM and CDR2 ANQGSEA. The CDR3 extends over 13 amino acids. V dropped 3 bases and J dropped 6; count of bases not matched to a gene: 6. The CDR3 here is CSVEGLVEQTQYF. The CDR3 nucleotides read TGCAGCGTTGAGGGACTAGTGGAGCAGACCCAGTACTTC. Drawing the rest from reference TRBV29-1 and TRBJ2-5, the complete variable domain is SAVISQKPSRDICQRGTSLTIQCQVDSQVTMMFWYRQQPGQSLTLIATANQGSEATYESGFVIDKFPISRPNLTFSTLTVSNMSPEDSSIYLCSVEGLVEQTQYFGPGTRLLVL.

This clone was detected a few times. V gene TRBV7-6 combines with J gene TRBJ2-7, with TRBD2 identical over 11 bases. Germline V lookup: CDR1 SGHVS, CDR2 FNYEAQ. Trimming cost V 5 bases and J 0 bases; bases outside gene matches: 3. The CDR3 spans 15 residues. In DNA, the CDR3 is TGTGCCAGCAGCCAGGGGACTAGCGGCTCCTACGAGCAGTACTTC. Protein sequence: CASSQGTSGSYEQYF.

CDR3 sequence: CASSLSRRGNTEAFF. CDR3 nucleotide sequence: TGTGCCAGCAGTTTATCCCGGAGAGGGAACACTGAAGCTTTCTTT. The V and J genes are TRBV27 and TRBJ1-1, with D unresolved. The V and J ends lost 0 bases and 1 base respectively, with 9 bases between them. Germline CDR1 reads MNHEY; CDR2 reads SMNVEV (reference sequence). The CDR3 runs 15 residues.

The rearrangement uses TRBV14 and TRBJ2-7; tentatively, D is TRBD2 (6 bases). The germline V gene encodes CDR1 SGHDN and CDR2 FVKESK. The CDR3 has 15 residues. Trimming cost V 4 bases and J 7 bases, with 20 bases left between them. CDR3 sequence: CASSRRDFSPREQYF. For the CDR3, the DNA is TGTGCCAGCAGCCGCCGGGACTTTTCCCCTAGAGAGCAGTACTTC.

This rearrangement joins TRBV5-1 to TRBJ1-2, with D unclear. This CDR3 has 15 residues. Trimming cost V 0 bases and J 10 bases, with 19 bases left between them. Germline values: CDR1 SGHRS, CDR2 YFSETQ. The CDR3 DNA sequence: TGCGCCAGCAGCTTGGAGGGCAGTTCTTCAACCGTCTACACCTTC. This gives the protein CASSLEGSSSTVYTF.

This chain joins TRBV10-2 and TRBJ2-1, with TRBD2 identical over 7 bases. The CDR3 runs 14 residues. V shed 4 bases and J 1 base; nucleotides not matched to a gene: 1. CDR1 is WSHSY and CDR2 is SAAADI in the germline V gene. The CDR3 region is CASSVGGSYNEQFF. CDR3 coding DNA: TGCGCCAGCAGTGTGGGAGGGTCCTACAATGAGCAGTTCTTC.

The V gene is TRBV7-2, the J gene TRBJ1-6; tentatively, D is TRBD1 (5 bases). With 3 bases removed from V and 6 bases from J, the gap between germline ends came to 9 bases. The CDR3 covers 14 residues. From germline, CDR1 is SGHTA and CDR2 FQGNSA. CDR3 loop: CASSLWGGNSPLHF. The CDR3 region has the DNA TGTGCCAGCAGCTTGTGGGGGGGTAATTCACCCCTCCACTTT.